This TCR beta chain was identified during a study of T cells in Graves' hyperthyroidism and ophthalmopathy. A few counts support this clonotype. TCR beta CDR3 region amplification was performed from RNA transcripts. In the first-round RT-PCR of the TCR CDR3, the HTBI primer set was used. Using its own MiXCR run on the multiplex PCR reads, TCRdb lists one record per CDR3 protein. The sample yields more than 300,000 distinct CDR3 sequences, about 15% seen once. The CDR3 runs to 12 residues. Germline V gene lookup returns CDR1 MDHEN and CDR2 SYDVKM. Ophthalmopathy in the patients scored at least 3 on Clinical Activity Score and at least 4 on NOSPECS grade, lasting under 3 months. Researchers barred patients who had uncontrolled infection, other autoimmune disease, pregnancy or lactation. Thyroid ultrasound and orbital computed tomography, with clinical symptoms and serum thyroxine and TRAb, informed diagnoses.

The sample was blood. This rearrangement joins TRBV28 to TRBJ1-1, with D possibly matching TRBD1 (6 bases). The receptor's source is a woman aged 30 to 39 with Graves' ophthalmopathy. The CDR3 is CKVGGRDTEAFF. The CDR3 DNA reads TGTAAGGTGGGGGGCCGGGACACTGAAGCTTTCTTT.